This T cell receptor beta chain appears in the sequencing data of a study of blood T cell repertoires in COVID-19. In germline, CDR1 is LGHNA, CDR2 YNFKEQ. The CDR3 totals 16 residues. The V end was cut by 1 base, the J end by 3 bases, with 16 bases between. Cohort 3 recovery required two negative PCRs, clearance, or symptom resolution. Repertoires were generated with immunoSEQ multiplex PCR, while TCRdb's copy carries only in-frame clones and drops some. The repertoire holds under 300,000 clones, with about 86% as singletons. The sequencing input was PBMCs or T cells enriched from blood (not recorded which). This chain connects TRBV4-2 to TRBJ2-7; possibly TRBD2 for D (6 bases). The TCR originated in a man over 45 who had recovered from COVID-19. The CDR3 DNA reads as TGTGCCAGCAGCCAAGGGCGGGGACCCTCCTACTACGAGCAGTACTTC. Translated: CASSQGRGPSYYEQYF.